What follows are 7 T cell receptor beta chains derived from one specimen sequenced in a study of shared T cell receptors in the human thymus. Using immunoSEQ multiplex PCR, the repertoire was profiled, and TCRdb retains in-frame clones only, with some absent. The sample includes about 380,000 clones, around 95% of them seen just once. The sample comprised thymocytes. These receptors were taken from a human donor.

The chain carries TRBV15 and TRBJ2-2; TRBD1 matches at 7 bases. V lost 0 bases, J lost 1 base, and 11 bases stayed unmatched. This CDR3 is 19 amino acids long. Germline V gene data show CDR1 as LNHNV and CDR2 as YYDKDF (reference sequence). Here the CDR3 DNA reads TGTGCCACCAGCAGAGAGGCCAGGGGGTCGGACCTGAACACCGGGGAGCTGTTTTTT. Translation: CATSREARGSDLNTGELFF.

This chain links TRBV7-3 with TRBJ1-2; a possible D gene is TRBD1 (6 bases). Germline CDR1 and CDR2: SGHTA and FQGTGA. CDR3 length: 16 amino acids. The V end was cut by 2 bases, the J end by 1 base, with 14 bases between. CDR3 sequence (DNA): TGTGCCAGCAGCTTAGGGGCAGGGGTAGATAACTATGGCTACACCTTC. This gives the protein CASSLGAGVDNYGYTF.

This clone showed up just a few times. The chain carries TRBV7-9 and TRBJ2-3; D may be TRBD2 (6 bases). There are 12 residues in the CDR3. Trimming removed 5 bases from V and 13 bases from J, with 16 bases in between. CDR1 is SEHNR, CDR2 FQNEAQ, per germline (reference sequence). As DNA, the CDR3 is TGTGCCAGCAGCCCCGCGGGACCCCGGGAGTATTTT. This sequence encodes CASSPAGPREYF. The variable domain in full, with the rest retrieved from reference TRBV7-9 and TRBJ2-3, is DTGVSQNPRHKITKRGQNVTFRCDPISEHNRLYWYRQTLGQGPEFLTYFQNEAQLEKSRLLSDRFSAERPKGSFSTLEIQRTEQGDSAMYLCASSPAGPREYFGPGTRLTVL.

This chain links TRBV30 with TRBJ2-3; 8 nucleotides line up with TRBD1. Germline V CDR1 and CDR2: GTSNPN, SVGIG (reference sequence). This CDR3 comprises 15 residues. The J segment lost 2 bases and the V segment lost 5 bases, leaving 9 bases of the junction unmatched. CDR3 amino acids: CAWARTGFDTDTQYF. As DNA, the CDR3 is TGTGCCTGGGCCCGGACAGGGTTTGACACAGATACGCAGTATTTT.

The V gene is TRBV10-3, the J gene TRBJ2-2; tentatively, D is TRBD1 (6 bases). V lost 5 bases and J 3 bases, leaving 16 bases between the germline ends. The length of the CDR3 is 16 residues. Germline CDR1 ENHRY, CDR2 SYGVKD. The CDR3 region is CAISTAGDADTGELFF. The CDR3, as DNA: TGTGCCATCAGTACCGCAGGGGACGCGGACACCGGGGAGCTGTTTTTT.

This chain connects TRBV5-1 to TRBJ2-1; possibly TRBD1 for D (8 bases). Germline-derived CDR1 and CDR2 are SGHRS and YFSETQ. The CDR3 covers 17 residues. V lost 0 bases and J 4 bases, leaving 17 bases between the germline ends. The CDR3 loop reads CASSLETGEGKYNEQFF. CDR3 in DNA: TGCGCCAGCAGCTTGGAGACAGGGGAGGGGAAATACAATGAGCAGTTCTTC.

The chain uses TRBV5-1 and TRBJ1-4; no reliable D call. V was cut by 4 bases and J by 8 bases, with 12 bases left in between. The length of the CDR3 is 13 residues. Looked up from germline, CDR1 is SGHRS and CDR2 is YFSETQ. CDR3 residues: CASSPVGGEKLFF. For the CDR3, the DNA is TGCGCCAGCAGCCCCGTTGGCGGGGAAAAACTGTTTTTT.